Presented here are 15 T cell receptor beta chains from one specimen sequenced in a study of blood T cell repertoires in COVID-19. Using immunoSEQ multiplex PCR, the repertoire was profiled, and TCRdb retains in-frame clones only, with some absent. The sample yields roughly 200,000 clones, around nine tenths seen once. Sequenced sample: PBMCs or T cells enriched from blood (not recorded which). These receptors all stem from a man under 40 in a cohort exposed to, infected with or recovered from COVID-19 (not recorded which).

The chain couples TRBV25-1 to TRBJ1-6; TRBD1 aligns across 7 bases. J was trimmed by 6 bases and V by 4 bases; bases with no gene match: 6. The germline V gene encodes CDR1 MGHDK and CDR2 SYGVNS. CDR3 length: 15 residues. The CDR3 region is CASSVPGQLNSPLHF. The CDR3 bases are TGTGCCAGCAGTGTCCCGGGACAGCTTAATTCACCCCTCCACTTT.

The genes are TRBV27 and TRBJ1-4; D is perhaps TRBD1 (5 bases). The CDR3 is 14 residues long. The germline V gene has CDR1 MNHEY and CDR2 SMNVEV (reference sequence). Trimming removed 8 bases at V and 2 bases at J, with 12 bases between. The CDR3 sequence: CASGGGWTNEKLFF. The CDR3 DNA follows: TGTGCCAGCGGTGGGGGGTGGACTAATGAAAAACTGTTTTTT.

The chain recombines TRBV5-1 with TRBJ2-3; D remains unclear. The CDR3 spans 15 residues. V was cut by 0 bases and J by 2 bases, with 10 bases left in between. The germline gives CDR1 SGHRS, CDR2 YFSETQ. CDR3 coding DNA: TGCGCCAGCAGCTTGGGTGCAGGCTACACAGATACGCAGTATTTT. Encoded protein: CASSLGAGYTDTQYF.

The chain's CDR3 is CASSPQGNQPQHF. The CDR3 DNA reads TGTGCCAGTAGTCCACAGGGTAATCAGCCCCAGCATTTT. J is TRBJ1-5 and V is TRBV19; tentative D call: TRBD1 (6 bases). Looked up from germline, CDR1 is LNHDA and CDR2 is SQIVND (reference sequence). V gave up 5 bases and J gave up 4 bases, with 9 bases separating them. The CDR3 contains 13 residues. The whole variable domain, remainder taken from reference TRBV19 and TRBJ1-5, is DGGITQSPKYLFRKEGQNVTLSCEQNLNHDAMYWYRQDPGQGLRLIYYSQIVNDFQKGDIAEGYSVSREKKESFPLTVTSAQKNPTAFYLCASSPQGNQPQHFGDGTRLSIL.

This chain links TRBV7-9 with TRBJ1-1, with 7 bases lining up with TRBD1. The CDR3 covers 16 residues. CDR1 SEHNR and CDR2 FQNEAQ come from the germline V gene (reference sequence). V gave up 2 bases and J gave up 4 bases; unmatched junction bases: 10. The CDR3 protein is CASSLFPRQGGTEAFF. CDR3 DNA sequence: TGTGCCAGCAGCTTATTCCCCCGGCAGGGGGGCACTGAAGCTTTCTTT. The full variable domain, with the rest looked up from reference TRBV7-9 and TRBJ1-1, is DTGVSQNPRHKITKRGQNVTFRCDPISEHNRLYWYRQTLGQGPEFLTYFQNEAQLEKSRLLSDRFSAERPKGSFSTLEIQRTEQGDSAMYLCASSLFPRQGGTEAFFGQGTRLTVV.

The chain carries TRBV7-9 and TRBJ1-4, with D hard to call. Trimming left V 1 base short and J 3 bases short, with 6 bases between. Germline-derived CDR1 and CDR2 are SEHNR and FQNEAQ (reference sequence). The CDR3 runs 14 residues. CDR3 nucleotide sequence: TGTGCCAGCAGCTTAGAAACAGCTAATGAAAAACTGTTTTTT. This gives the protein CASSLETANEKLFF.

The V gene is TRBV28, the J gene TRBJ1-2, with 8 bases aligning to TRBD1. The V gene end was trimmed by 10 bases and the J gene end by 1 base; junction bases not matched to a gene: 8. The CDR3 loop spans 14 amino acids. Germline CDR1 is MDHEN and CDR2 is SYDVKM. The CDR3 region is CATDRQGSNYGYTF. For the CDR3, the DNA is TGTGCCACCGACCGACAGGGGAGTAACTATGGCTACACCTTC.

This clone showed up many times. The rearrangement joins TRBV18 to TRBJ2-7, with D perhaps matching TRBD2 (8 bases). V lost 3 bases and J 2 bases, leaving 17 bases between the germline ends. Germline V lookup: CDR1 KGHSH, CDR2 LQKENI. This CDR3 is built from 16 residues. This chain's CDR3 is CASSPTGGGRTYEQYF. CDR3 sequence (DNA): TGTGCCAGCTCACCCACGGGAGGGGGCAGGACCTACGAGCAGTACTTC.

This chain links TRBV19 with TRBJ2-4, with 12 bases matching TRBD2. Germline lookup yields CDR1 LNHDA and CDR2 SQIVND (reference sequence). Trimming took 1 base from V and 0 from J; bases not matched to a gene: 13. This CDR3 comprises 21 residues. In DNA form, the CDR3 reads TGTGCCAGTAGTATAGGGGCTAGCGGGAGGGCCGCGAATCTAGCCAAAAACATTCAGTACTTC. This sequence encodes CASSIGASGRAANLAKNIQYF.

This chain uses TRBV11-2 with TRBJ2-2; TRBD2 agrees at 7 bases. V lost 0 bases to trimming and J lost 7 bases; unmatched junction nucleotides: 5. CDR1 and CDR2 from the germline V gene are SGHAT and FQNNGV. The CDR3 consists of 15 residues. CDR3 DNA sequence: TGTGCCAGCAGCTTAGACGGGAGGTCGGTCGGGGAGCTGTTTTTT. Translating it yields CASSLDGRSVGELFF.

The chain employs TRBV7-9 and TRBJ2-7; 8 nucleotides match TRBD1. This CDR3 comprises 17 residues. The germline V gene encodes CDR1 SEHNR and CDR2 FQNEAQ (reference sequence). V trimming: 3 bases; J trimming: 0 bases; junction bases outside the gene matches: 10. The CDR3 DNA is TGTGCCAGCAGCTTGGTCCCGTTGGGACAGGCCTCCTACGAGCAGTACTTC. Translating it yields CASSLVPLGQASYEQYF.

The chain combines TRBV3-1 (or the pseudogene TRBV3-2) with TRBJ1-1; no reliable D call. Germline V gives CDR1 LGHDT, CDR2 YNNKEL (reference sequence). V was cut by 1 base and J by 3 bases, with 9 bases left in between. The CDR3 spans 14 residues. As DNA, the CDR3 is TGTGCCAGCAGCCAAGTCTTCCAGGACACTGAAGCTTTCTTT. It specifies CASSQVFQDTEAFF.

The chain couples TRBV7-2 to TRBJ2-1; TRBD2 is a possible D gene (6 bases). The CDR3 contains 12 residues. Germline-derived CDR1 and CDR2 are SGHTA and FQGNSA. V dropped 1 base and J dropped 12 bases, with 10 bases sitting between them. The CDR3 loop reads CASSLGGVRQFF. The CDR3 DNA follows: TGTGCCAGCAGCTTAGGGGGGGTTCGGCAGTTCTTC.

The J gene is TRBJ2-7, the V gene TRBV12-3 or TRBV12-4, with 9 bases that match TRBD1. The CDR3 spans 13 residues. The junction had 4 bases not matched to a gene; V was cut back by 4 bases and J by 6 bases. The CDR3 protein is CASSWTGDPEQYF. The CDR3 nucleotides are TGTGCCAGCAGTTGGACAGGGGATCCCGAGCAGTACTTC.

This clone appeared a single time. The V and J genes are TRBV5-8 and TRBJ2-7, with 7 bases aligning to TRBD1. The germline V gene encodes CDR1 SGHTS and CDR2 YDEGEE. V lost 4 bases, J lost 0 bases, and 13 bases stayed unmatched. This CDR3 comprises 17 residues. The CDR3 DNA sequence: TGTGCCAGCAGCCTGATTTTAAGGGGGCTGAGCTCCTACGAGCAGTACTTC. Its protein is CASSLILRGLSSYEQYF.